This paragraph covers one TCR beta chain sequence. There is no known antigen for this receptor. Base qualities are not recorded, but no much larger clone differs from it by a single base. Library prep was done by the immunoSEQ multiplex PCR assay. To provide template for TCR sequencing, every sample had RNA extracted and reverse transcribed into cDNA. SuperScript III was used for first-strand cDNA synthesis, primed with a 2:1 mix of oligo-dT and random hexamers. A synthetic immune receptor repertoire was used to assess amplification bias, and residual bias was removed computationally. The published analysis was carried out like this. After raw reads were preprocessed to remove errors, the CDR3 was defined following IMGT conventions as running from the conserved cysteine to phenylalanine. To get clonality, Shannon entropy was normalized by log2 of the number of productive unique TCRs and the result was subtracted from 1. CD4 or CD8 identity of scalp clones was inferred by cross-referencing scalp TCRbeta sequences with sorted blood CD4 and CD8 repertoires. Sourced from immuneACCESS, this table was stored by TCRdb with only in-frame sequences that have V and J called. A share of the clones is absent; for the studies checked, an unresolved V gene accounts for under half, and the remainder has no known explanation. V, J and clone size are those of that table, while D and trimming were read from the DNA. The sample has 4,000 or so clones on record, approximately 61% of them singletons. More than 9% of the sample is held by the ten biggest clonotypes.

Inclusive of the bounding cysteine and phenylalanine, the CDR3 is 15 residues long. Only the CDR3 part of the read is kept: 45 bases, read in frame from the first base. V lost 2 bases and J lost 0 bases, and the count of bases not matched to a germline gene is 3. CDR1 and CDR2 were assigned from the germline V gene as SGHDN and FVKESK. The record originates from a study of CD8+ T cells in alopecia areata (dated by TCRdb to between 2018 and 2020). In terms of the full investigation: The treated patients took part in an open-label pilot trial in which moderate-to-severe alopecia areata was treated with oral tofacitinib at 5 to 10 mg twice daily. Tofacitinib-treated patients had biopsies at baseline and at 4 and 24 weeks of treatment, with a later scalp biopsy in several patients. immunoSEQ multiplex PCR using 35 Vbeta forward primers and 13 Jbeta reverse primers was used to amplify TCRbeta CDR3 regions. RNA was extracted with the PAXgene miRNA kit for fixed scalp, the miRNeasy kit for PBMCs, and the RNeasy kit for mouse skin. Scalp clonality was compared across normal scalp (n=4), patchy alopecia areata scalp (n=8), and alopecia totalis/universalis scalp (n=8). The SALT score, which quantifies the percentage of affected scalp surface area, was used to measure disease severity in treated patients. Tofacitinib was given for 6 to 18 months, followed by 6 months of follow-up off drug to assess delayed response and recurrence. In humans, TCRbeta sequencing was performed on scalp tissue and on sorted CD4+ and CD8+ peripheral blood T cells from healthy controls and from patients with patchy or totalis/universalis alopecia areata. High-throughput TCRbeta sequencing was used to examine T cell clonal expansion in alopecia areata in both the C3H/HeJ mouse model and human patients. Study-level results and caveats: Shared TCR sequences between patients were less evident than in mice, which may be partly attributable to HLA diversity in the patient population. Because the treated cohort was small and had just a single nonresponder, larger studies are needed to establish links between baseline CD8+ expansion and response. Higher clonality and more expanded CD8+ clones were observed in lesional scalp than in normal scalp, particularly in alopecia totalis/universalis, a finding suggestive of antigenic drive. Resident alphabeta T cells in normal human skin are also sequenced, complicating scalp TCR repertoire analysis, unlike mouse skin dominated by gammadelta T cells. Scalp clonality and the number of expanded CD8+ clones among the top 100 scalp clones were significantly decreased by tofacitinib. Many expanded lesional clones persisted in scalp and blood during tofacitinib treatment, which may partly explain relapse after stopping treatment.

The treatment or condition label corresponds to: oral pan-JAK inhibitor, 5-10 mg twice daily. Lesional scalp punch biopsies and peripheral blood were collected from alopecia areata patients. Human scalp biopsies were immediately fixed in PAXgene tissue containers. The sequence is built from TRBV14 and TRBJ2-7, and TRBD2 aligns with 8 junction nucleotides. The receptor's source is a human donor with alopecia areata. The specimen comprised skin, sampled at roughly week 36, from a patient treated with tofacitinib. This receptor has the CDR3 CASSQRGGTSYEQYF. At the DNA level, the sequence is TGTGCCAGCAGCCAACGGGGGGGTACCTCCTACGAGCAGTACTTC.